This T cell receptor (beta chain) was identified in a study of blood T cell repertoires in COVID-19. J gave up 6 bases and V 0 bases, and 9 bases lay outside the gene matches. This CDR3 is 17 amino acids long. The germline V gene has CDR1 SGHRS and CDR2 YFSETQ. Generated by immunoSEQ multiplex PCR, the TCRdb table keeps only in-frame clones and is missing some. The data show around 71,000 clones, around 80% seen once. The chain combines TRBV5-1 with TRBJ2-2, with 9 bases identical to TRBD2. The sample was peripheral blood. The sequence came from an elderly woman with active or convalescent COVID-19. CDR3 sequence reads: CASSLAGGGAEAGELFF. CDR3 DNA: TGCGCCAGCAGCTTGGCCGGCGGGGGGGCCGAGGCCGGGGAGCTGTTTTTT. The full variable domain, completed using reference TRBV5-1 and TRBJ2-2, is KAGVTQTPRYLIKTRGQQVTLSCSPISGHRSVSWYQQTPGQGLQFLFEYFSETQRNKGNFPGRFSGRQFSNSRSEMNVSTLELGDSALYLCASSLAGGGAEAGELFFGEGSRLTVL.